Below are 20 T cell receptor beta chains sequenced from a single sample in a study of regulatory T cells in long-lasting Graves disease. Through Arm-PCR of CDR3 regions and iRepertoire HTBI primers, TCR beta libraries were built. TCRdb reprocessed the multiplex PCR reads with MiXCR, giving one entry per CDR3 protein. The data show approximately 350,000 distinct CDR3 sequences, roughly a sixth seen once. Time point reported: newly diagnosed GD, antithyroid drugs for less than 3 months. The authors made the TCR library using RNA they extracted from PBMCs. The same sample was also studied in work on T cells in Graves' hyperthyroidism and ophthalmopathy.

The starting material was peripheral blood mononuclear cells (PBMCs), obtained at new diagnosis, from a patient treated with antithyroid drugs. The receptors were gathered from a man in his forties with Graves disease.

This clonotype was detected a few times. The gene calls are TRBV7-9 and TRBJ2-7, with D maybe TRBD2 (5 bases). V dropped 3 bases and J dropped 4 bases, with 13 bases sitting between them. This CDR3 has 14 residues. CDR1 is SEHNR, CDR2 FQNEAQ, per germline (reference sequence). The CDR3 bases are TGTGCCAGCAGCTTCGGGGTTTCTTATTACGAGCAGTACTTC. Residues: CASSFGVSYYEQYF.

In its sample, this clonotype was seen a few times. The rearrangement links TRBV4-2 to TRBJ1-4; D not resolved. Germline CDR1 reads LGHNA; CDR2 reads YNFKEQ. The CDR3 contains 15 residues. Trimming shortened V by 5 bases and J by 5 bases, and 15 bases separated the two germline ends. The chain's CDR3 is CASSKTGRTNEKLFF. The CDR3, as DNA: TGTGCCAGCAGCAAAACGGGCCGGACGAATGAAAAACTGTTTTTT.

There are a few counts of this clonotype. The gene calls are TRBV15 and TRBJ1-2; weak D call: TRBD1 (6 bases). The CDR3 totals 14 residues. Trimming took 1 base from V and 2 from J, leaving 8 bases between them. Germline CDR1 reads LNHNV; CDR2 reads YYDKDF (reference sequence). The CDR3 sequence: CATSRGGLNYGYTF. DNA for the CDR3: TGTGCCACCAGCAGAGGGGGGCTCAACTATGGCTACACCTTC.

Regarding this clonotype: This may arise from a read error, as a much more abundant clone is one base away. The conserved phenylalanine or tryptophan normally closing the CDR3 is absent here, so this likely arose from a read error. The chain has TRBV29-1 and TRBJ1-1; D gene uncertain. The germline CDR1 and CDR2 sequences are SQVTM and ANQGSEA. The V end was cut by 4 bases, the J end by 6 bases, with 9 bases between. This CDR3 has 11 amino acids. Here the CDR3 DNA reads TGCAGCGTTGCGGCAATCTCTGAAGCTTTCTGT. Residues: CSVAAISEAFC.

J is TRBJ2-5 and V is TRBV14; D is possibly TRBD1 (6 bases). CDR1 and CDR2 (germline): SGHDN, FVKESK. Between the trimmed V and J ends, which lost 5 bases and 1 base, there was a span of 11 bases. CDR3 length: 14 amino acids. CDR3 sequence: CASSYQGSQETQYF. In DNA form, the CDR3 reads TGTGCCAGCAGCTATCAGGGGAGCCAAGAGACCCAGTACTTC.

In its sample, this clonotype was seen many times. The chain joins TRBV7-9 to TRBJ2-5, with 8 bases lining up with TRBD2. Looked up from germline, CDR1 is SEHNR and CDR2 is FQNEAQ (reference sequence). J lost 5 bases, V lost 7 bases, and 9 bases had no gene match. CDR3 length: 14 amino acids. CDR3 in DNA: TGTGCCAGCACCCCTCGGGGGGGCGGTGAGACCCAGTACTTC. Protein: CASTPRGGGETQYF.

This clonotype has just a few counts. The CDR3 bases are TGCAGCACGACAGGGGACCTCCGCACTGAAGCTTTCTTT. This codes for CSTTGDLRTEAFF. This rearrangement joins TRBV29-1 to TRBJ1-1; 8 bases fit TRBD1. V was clipped by 8 bases and J by 4 bases; unmatched bases: 9. CDR1 and CDR2 from the germline V gene are SQVTM and ANQGSEA. The CDR3 has 13 residues. The whole variable domain, filled in from reference TRBV29-1 and TRBJ1-1, reads SAVISQKPSRDICQRGTSLTIQCQVDSQVTMMFWYRQQPGQSLTLIATANQGSEATYESGFVIDKFPISRPNLTFSTLTVSNMSPEDSSIYLCSTTGDLRTEAFFGQGTRLTVV.

The chain is built from TRBV7-2 and TRBJ2-5, with 11 bases identical to TRBD2. V lost 3 bases to trimming and J lost 7 bases; unmatched junction nucleotides: 4. CDR3 length: 14 residues. Germline lookup yields CDR1 SGHTA and CDR2 FQGNSA. The CDR3 coding sequence is TGTGCCAGCAGCTTGGATAGCGGGGGGGGGACCCAGTACTTC. Its translation is CASSLDSGGGTQYF. Filled out from reference TRBV7-2 and TRBJ2-5, the complete variable domain reads GAGVSQSPSNKVTEKGKDVELRCDPISGHTALYWYRQSLGQGLEFLIYFQGNSAPDKSGLPSDRFSAERTGGSVSTLTIQRTQQEDSAVYLCASSLDSGGGTQYFGPGTRLLVL.

V and J are TRBV6-1 and TRBJ2-1; 7 bases line up with TRBD2. From germline, CDR1 is MNHNS and CDR2 SASEGT. There are 15 residues in the CDR3. V was pared by 2 bases and J by 4 bases, with 5 bases of the junction left unmatched. As DNA, the CDR3 is TGTGCCAGCAGTGAATCGGGGGAGGGGTACAATGAGCAGTTCTTC. Protein: CASSESGEGYNEQFF.

This clonotype was observed a few times. The chain links TRBV19 to TRBJ2-4; D perhaps matches TRBD2 (5 bases). This CDR3 contains 16 residues. CDR1 and CDR2 (germline): LNHDA, SQIVND (reference sequence). V was trimmed by 0 bases and J by 2 bases, leaving 11 bases between them. The CDR3 protein is CASSIDTYGTKNIQYF. In DNA form, the CDR3 reads TGTGCCAGTAGTATAGATACGTACGGGACCAAAAACATTCAGTACTTC.

This clonotype has at least ten counts. The rearrangement uses TRBV20-1 and TRBJ2-3; a weak D match, TRBD2 (6 bases). The germline V gene encodes CDR1 DFQATT and CDR2 SNEGSKA (reference sequence). Trimming stripped 1 base from V and 1 base from J, with 9 bases between. This CDR3 has 14 amino acids. The CDR3 DNA sequence: TGCAGTGCTAGAGGGTGGGGGGGCACAGATACGCAGTATTTT. It is translated as CSARGWGGTDTQYF.

Only a few counts were recorded for this clonotype. A far larger clone differs by one base, so this is likely a read error. The rearrangement uses TRBV11-2 and TRBJ2-2; TRBD2 aligns across 7 bases. Germline lookup yields CDR1 SGHAT and CDR2 FQNNGV. The CDR3 runs to 14 residues. V dropped 6 bases and J dropped 4; count of bases not matched to a gene: 5. The CDR3 DNA sequence: TGTGCCAGCAGGTTGTGGGGGGGCACCGGGGAGCTGTTTTTT. Translating gives CASRLWGGTGELFF.

This clonotype was seen at least ten times. The gene calls are TRBV2 and TRBJ1-1; TRBD1 agrees at 7 bases. V lost 6 bases and J lost 1; bases outside the gene matches: 11. The CDR3 loop spans 16 amino acids. Looked up from germline, CDR1 is SNHLY and CDR2 is FYNNEI. The CDR3 region has the DNA TGTGCCAGCAGGGGCCGAGGGGGCTTGAGGAACACTGAAGCTTTCTTT. Amino acids: CASRGRGGLRNTEAFF.

Regarding this clonotype: This sequence may be a read error, since a much larger clone differs from it by one base. V usage is TRBV5-4 and J usage is TRBJ1-2, with D possibly being TRBD1 (5 bases). CDR1 and CDR2 (germline): SGHNT, YYREEE (reference sequence). Trimming removed 0 bases at V and 2 bases at J, with 11 bases between. The CDR3 sequence is 15 residues long. The CDR3 nucleotides read TGTGCCAGCAGCTTGGAAAACGGGGGAAACTATGGCTACACCTTC. Its protein product is CASSLENGGNYGYTF. Full variable domain (remainder filled in from reference TRBV5-4 and TRBJ1-2): ETGVTQSPTHLIKTRGQQVTLRCSSQSGHNTVSWYQQALGQGPQFIFQYYREEENGRGNFPPRFSGLQFPNYSSELNVNALELDDSALYLCASSLENGGNYGYTFGSGTRLTVV.

Notes on this clonotype: The likely explanation is a read error, given a far larger clone one base away. The chain combines TRBV12-3 or TRBV12-4 with TRBJ2-3, with D perhaps matching TRBD1 (6 bases). The CDR3 is 14 residues long. Trimming pared 5 bases from V and 3 bases from J, leaving 12 bases between. The CDR3 loop is CASSKQGVTDTQYF. The DNA of the CDR3 is TGTGCCAGCAGTAAACAGGGAGTGACAGATACGCAGTATTTT.

This clonotype was found many times. The V call is TRBV5-1, the J call TRBJ2-5; 7 bases are a match to TRBD1. The CDR3 loop spans 15 amino acids. Per the germline V gene, CDR1 is SGHRS and CDR2 is YFSETQ. J lost 6 bases, V lost 4 bases, and 12 bases had no gene match. The CDR3 DNA reads TGCGCCAGCAGCCAGAGACAGGGCCAGCCGCAGACCCAGTACTTC. Its protein is CASSQRQGQPQTQYF. The whole variable domain, filled in from reference TRBV5-1 and TRBJ2-5, reads KAGVTQTPRYLIKTRGQQVTLSCSPISGHRSVSWYQQTPGQGLQFLFEYFSETQRNKGNFPGRFSGRQFSNSRSEMNVSTLELGDSALYLCASSQRQGQPQTQYFGPGTRLLVL.

The rearrangement links TRBV4-2 to TRBJ2-1, with D perhaps TRBD2 (5 bases). The V end lost 1 base, the J end lost 3 bases, and 22 bases lay between the germline ends. CDR3 length: 19 amino acids. Looked up from germline, CDR1 is LGHNA and CDR2 is YNFKEQ. The CDR3 is CASSQVSRAAPRGYNEQFF. Here the CDR3 DNA reads TGTGCCAGCAGCCAAGTTTCCCGCGCGGCCCCTCGGGGCTACAATGAGCAGTTCTTC.

This clonotype has a handful of counts. This rearrangement joins TRBV28 to TRBJ2-3; 8 bases fit TRBD2. The CDR3 loop spans 15 amino acids. The ends lost 3 bases at V and 2 bases at J; junction bases unmatched: 4. Germline CDR1 reads MDHEN; CDR2 reads SYDVKM. This CDR3 is CASSLPSGHTDTQYF. In DNA form, the CDR3 reads TGTGCCAGCAGTTTGCCTAGCGGGCACACAGATACGCAGTATTTT.

V and J are TRBV14 and TRBJ2-1; D call uncertain. The V end was cut by 0 bases, the J end by 8 bases, with 20 bases between. CDR3 size: 17 residues. The germline V gene encodes CDR1 SGHDN and CDR2 FVKESK. CDR3 DNA: TGTGCCAGCAGCCAAGACTATAACAGACCGGAATCCGATGAGCAGTTCTTC. This codes for CASSQDYNRPESDEQFF.

This clonotype came up many times. The gene calls are TRBV2 and TRBJ1-5; D unresolved. The V gene lost 6 bases and the J gene lost 6 bases, with 18 bases spanning the gap. The CDR3 length is 15 residues. Germline assignment: CDR1 SNHLY and CDR2 FYNNEI. This CDR3 is CASSWTVLGSQPQHF. The CDR3 bases are TGTGCCAGCAGCTGGACGGTCTTAGGCAGTCAGCCCCAGCATTTT.